The 14 T cell receptor beta chains below come from one sample, sequenced in a study of blood T cell repertoires in COVID-19. Produced via immunoSEQ multiplex PCR; TCRdb's table is partial and in-frame only. The sample has around 150,000 clones; approximately 80% are singletons. Sample: peripheral blood. The receptors originated from a woman older than 75 in a cohort sampled during active or convalescent COVID-19.

This rearrangement joins TRBV28 to TRBJ1-5, with 8 bases fitting TRBD1. Per germline, CDR1 MDHEN and CDR2 SYDVKM. CDR3 length equals 15 residues. The ends lost 5 bases at V and 4 bases at J; junction bases unmatched: 7. The CDR3 protein is CASSHRTGMNQPQHF. The CDR3 DNA reads as TGTGCCAGCAGTCACAGGACAGGGATGAATCAGCCCCAGCATTTT.

V usage is TRBV12-3 or TRBV12-4 and J usage is TRBJ1-2, with 7 bases matching TRBD1. The J segment lost 8 bases and the V segment lost 6 bases, leaving 9 bases of the junction unmatched. The CDR3 loop spans 13 amino acids. The CDR3 region has the DNA TGTGCCAGCAGGGCGACAGGGTCTCGCGGCTACACCTTC. It translates to CASRATGSRGYTF.

This chain links TRBV19 with TRBJ2-1; TRBD1 is a possible D gene (7 bases). The CDR3 consists of 14 residues. Germline CDR1 and CDR2: LNHDA and SQIVND (reference sequence). V lost 9 bases to trimming and J lost 7 bases, with 19 bases between them. The CDR3 coding sequence is TGTGCCAGCACTTCCCCAGGGGGGTGGAATGAGCAGTTCTTC. It codes for CASTSPGGWNEQFF.

This rearrangement joins TRBV7-8 to TRBJ2-3; 10 nucleotides align to TRBD2. V shed 1 base, J shed 5 bases, and the junction held 0 bases outside the gene matches. Germline V gene lookup returns CDR1 SGHVS and CDR2 FQNEAQ. This CDR3 contains 14 residues. In DNA, the CDR3 is TGTGCCAGCAGCTTAGGACTAGCGGGAGATACGCAGTATTTT. Amino acid sequence: CASSLGLAGDTQYF.

This chain connects TRBV7-8 to TRBJ2-7, with a weak D call TRBD1 (6 bases). CDR3 size: 14 residues. V was cut by 3 bases and J by 4 bases, with 13 bases left in between. Germline CDR1 reads SGHVS; CDR2 reads FQNEAQ. CDR3 loop: CASSFSTGTYEQYF. As DNA, the CDR3 is TGTGCCAGCAGCTTCTCAACAGGGACGTACGAGCAGTACTTC.

This clone showed up just once. The chain has TRBV28 and TRBJ1-1; D gene uncertain. Germline V lookup: CDR1 MDHEN, CDR2 SYDVKM. The CDR3 is 11 amino acids. Trimming cost V 8 bases and J 0 bases, with 4 bases left between them. CDR3 sequence reads: CASAVNTEAFF. The CDR3 DNA follows: TGTGCCAGCGCAGTGAACACTGAAGCTTTCTTT.

The chain links TRBV7-9 to TRBJ1-1; D possibly corresponds to TRBD1 (6 bases). This CDR3 has 15 residues. Trimming stripped 4 bases from V and 5 bases from J, with 17 bases between. The germline gives CDR1 SEHNR, CDR2 FQNEAQ (reference sequence). CDR3 in amino acids: CASSSYGRGWTEAFF. In DNA, the CDR3 is TGTGCCAGCAGCTCCTACGGCAGGGGTTGGACTGAAGCTTTCTTT.

The rearrangement links TRBV9 to TRBJ1-3, with 7 bases fitting TRBD1. The V gene's germline CDR1 is SGDLS and CDR2 YYNGEE. V was pared by 1 base and J by 4 bases, with 14 bases of the junction left unmatched. There are 18 residues in the CDR3. The CDR3 bases are TGTGCCAGCAGCGTAAGCTCCCGGGAGGGACAGAGAGGAAACACCATATATTTT. Its protein product is CASSVSSREGQRGNTIYF.

The chain joins TRBV5-1 to TRBJ1-5; D call uncertain. Germline-derived CDR1 and CDR2 are SGHRS and YFSETQ. The ends were cut back, 1 base at V and 6 bases at J, with 8 bases in the middle. CDR3 length: 13 amino acids. The DNA of the CDR3 is TGCGCCAGCAGCTTGACCCCGGTTCAGCCCCAGCATTTT. This translates into CASSLTPVQPQHF.

J is TRBJ2-5 and V is TRBV7-2; maybe TRBD1 (6 bases). Per the germline V gene, CDR1 is SGHTA and CDR2 is FQGNSA. There are 14 residues in the CDR3. V was clipped by 5 bases and J by 0 bases, with 10 bases between them. CDR3 nucleotide sequence: TGTGCCAGCAGCCGTGACAGGAACCAAGAGACCCAGTACTTC. Amino acids: CASSRDRNQETQYF.

In its sample, this clone was seen once. The chain has TRBV6-5 and TRBJ2-3, with 7 bases matching TRBD1. The CDR3 is made up of 13 amino acids. Per germline, CDR1 MNHEY and CDR2 SVGAGI. J lost 0 bases, V lost 10 bases, and 4 bases had no gene match. The CDR3: CATWDRSTDTQYF. In DNA, the CDR3 is TGTGCCACTTGGGACAGAAGCACAGATACGCAGTATTTT.

This clone was found a few times. Here the CDR3 reads CASSWTPGQKNTGELFF. Here the CDR3 DNA reads TGCGCCAGCAGCTGGACTCCGGGACAGAAAAACACCGGGGAGCTGTTTTTT. The rearrangement joins TRBV5-1 to TRBJ2-2, with 7 bases matching TRBD1. CDR3 length: 17 residues. The germline V gene encodes CDR1 SGHRS and CDR2 YFSETQ. V lost 3 bases, J lost 2 bases, and 10 bases stayed unmatched.

This chain connects TRBV5-1 to TRBJ1-1, with 9 bases matching TRBD1. J was trimmed by 5 bases and V by 4 bases; bases with no gene match: 12. The CDR3 has 16 residues. Germline assignment: CDR1 SGHRS and CDR2 YFSETQ. The CDR3 spells CASSPGQGNIGTEAFF. Here the CDR3 DNA reads TGCGCCAGCAGCCCGGGACAGGGTAATATCGGGACTGAAGCTTTCTTT.

In its sample, this clone was seen once. This sequence joins TRBV18 and TRBJ1-3; D remains unclear. Germline V lookup: CDR1 KGHSH, CDR2 LQKENI. The CDR3 covers 17 residues. V was shortened by 1 base and J by 1 base, with 14 bases between the two germline ends. CDR3 bases: TGTGCCAGCTCACCACTACCGACGGGGTGGTCTGGAAACACCATATATTTT. It translates to CASSPLPTGWSGNTIYF.